This TCR beta chain was retrieved from a study of blood T cell repertoires in COVID-19 (dated by TCRdb to about 2020). In the study overall: Samples covering the acute and convalescent phases of COVID-19 were provided by collaborators in the United States, Italy and Spain. Where available, HLA class I and class II types were taken from metadata supplied by the sample provider and were not determined by assay-based typing. The repertoires were released in a freely available public database intended as a resource for research on the immune response to SARS-CoV-2. The prospective study material was composed of cDNA or gDNA derived from T cells, B-cell-depleted T cells, or PBMCs. Samples came from the ongoing ImmuneRACE study (first 160 participants) plus 1,254 subjects from 6 global collaborators. Sample metadata almost always included a de-identified subject ID, COVID-19 status, age in years and sex. Deeply sampled blood TCRbeta repertoires from subjects exposed to, actively infected with, or recovered from COVID-19 were included in the dataset.

What the authors observed across the whole study: The quantity of clinical and demographic metadata differed by source and by participant and was supplied without curation.

The CDR3 has 13 amino acids, counting the end cysteine and phenylalanine. The CDR3 DNA has 39 bases and is translated from base 1. According to the germline V gene (reference sequence), CDR1 reads SGHNT and CDR2 reads YYREEE. V and J are truncated by 1 base and 4 bases respectively, leaving an intervening sequence of 8 bases. In this sample, this clone turned up once. Its antigen is not yet known. No base quality values were provided; no much bigger clone lies one nucleotide off. The immunoSEQ Assay, a bias-controlled multiplex PCR, was used to amplify TCRbeta CDR3 regions from genomic DNA. In the paper's pipeline: The number of nucleated cells in each sample was estimated from the amplification of reference gene primers within the assay. To quantify the absolute abundance of each unique TCRbeta CDR3 rearrangement, sequence reads were collapsed and filtered. For each sample, productive Simpson clonality was calculated by taking the square root of Simpson's diversity index across productive rearrangements. TCRdb took this table from immuneACCESS and kept in-frame rearrangements with V and J called. Such tables lack part of the clones; where checked against another copy, unresolved V genes explain under half of the gap, and the rest is unexplained. V, J and clone size are those of that table, while D and trimming were read from the DNA. The table for this sample lists 35,000 to 40,000 clones; roughly nine tenths of them were counted only once. The ten largest clones capture roughly a fifth of the sample.

Whole blood was collected in K2EDTA tubes by collaborating institutions according to the institutions' own protocols. For TCRbeta analysis, collaborator samples were shipped as frozen whole blood, as isolated PBMCs, or as DNA extracted from either sample type. The sequence was collected from a man between 65 and 80 years old with acute or convalescent COVID-19. Sequenced: peripheral blood. The chain couples TRBV5-4 to TRBJ2-5, with no confident D gene call. The CDR3 reads as follows: CASSLLAGETQYF. The DNA sequence is as follows: TGTGCCAGCAGCTTGTTGGCAGGAGAGACCCAGTACTTC. Supplemented by the reference TRBV5-4 and TRBJ2-5 proteins around the CDR3, the complete variable domain is ETGVTQSPTHLIKTRGQQVTLRCSSQSGHNTVSWYQQALGQGPQFIFQYYREEENGRGNFPPRFSGLQFPNYSSELNVNALELDDSALYLCASSLLAGETQYFGPGTRLLVL.